These 18 T cell receptor beta chains came from one sample sequenced in a study of early T cells in non-severe SARS-CoV-2 infection. TCRdb reanalysed the 5' RACE reads using MiXCR and keeps one entry per CDR3 protein. The sample consists of roughly 48,000 distinct CDR3 sequences, about 4.1% of them appearing once. Sequenced sample: whole blood. The receptor source for this set is an adult who was a healthcare worker with PCR-confirmed SARS-CoV-2 infection or an uninfected control (not recorded which).

This clonotype was seen ten or more times. The chain joins TRBV7-2 to TRBJ2-1; 12 bases align to TRBD2. The CDR3 spans 15 residues. Germline V gene lookup returns CDR1 SGHTA and CDR2 FQGNSA. V lost 2 bases, J lost 10 bases, and 6 bases stayed unmatched. CDR3 protein: CASSLTSGRPNEQFF. CDR3 bases: TGTGCCAGCAGCTTAACTAGCGGGAGGCCCAACGAGCAGTTCTTC.

This clonotype was observed a few times. V is TRBV6-1 and J is TRBJ2-7; weak D call: TRBD1 (6 bases). CDR3 size: 14 residues. Trimming pared 6 bases from V and 0 bases from J, leaving 12 bases between. Germline V lookup: CDR1 MNHNS, CDR2 SASEGT. The CDR3 is CASRGQLSSYEQYF. CDR3 DNA: TGTGCCAGCAGAGGACAGTTAAGCTCCTACGAGCAGTACTTC.

The table lists this clonotype with a few counts. V is TRBV2 and J is TRBJ2-7; D remains ambiguous. Germline CDR1 and CDR2: SNHLY and FYNNEI. The V end lost 4 bases, the J end lost 2 bases, and 15 bases lay between the germline ends. CDR3 length: 15 amino acids. The CDR3 DNA follows: TGTGCCAGCAGTGCCGACTCCATTACTACCTACGAGCAGTACTTC. Translating it yields CASSADSITTYEQYF.

Many counts were recorded for this clonotype. The V and J genes are TRBV9 and TRBJ2-7, with D hard to call. This CDR3 region has 14 residues. V lost 0 bases and J lost 2, with 9 bases in between. Germline V CDR1 and CDR2: SGDLS, YYNGEE. The CDR3 sequence is CASSVVPTTYEQYF. DNA of the CDR3: TGTGCCAGCAGCGTAGTACCCACTACCTACGAGCAGTACTTC.

V is TRBV7-9 and J is TRBJ2-7; TRBD1 matches 8 bases. The trim removed 4 bases at V and 4 bases at J, leaving 3 bases unmatched. The CDR3 sequence is 13 residues long. Per germline, CDR1 SEHNR and CDR2 FQNEAQ (reference sequence). CDR3 residues: CASSSDRGYEQYF. For the CDR3, the DNA is TGTGCCAGCAGCTCAGACAGGGGATACGAGCAGTACTTC.

The rearrangement joins TRBV20-1 to TRBJ1-6; 8 bases are a match to TRBD1. After removal of 2 bases from V and 6 bases from J, the junction contained 3 bases not matched to a gene. The germline V gene encodes CDR1 DFQATT and CDR2 SNEGSKA (reference sequence). The CDR3 sequence is 14 residues long. The CDR3 DNA is TGCAGTGCTAGACAGGGGGCGATTAATTCACCCCTCCACTTT. Translation gives CSARQGAINSPLHF.

This clonotype was recorded at least ten times. This rearrangement joins TRBV9 to TRBJ1-2; TRBD1 might be the D (6 bases). V lost 3 bases and J 4 bases, leaving 22 bases between the germline ends. The CDR3 is 17 residues long. The germline gives CDR1 SGDLS, CDR2 YYNGEE. The CDR3 DNA sequence: TGTGCCAGCAGCGAGAGTCCGGGGAGACAGGAAGTCTATGGCTACACCTTC. Translated: CASSESPGRQEVYGYTF.

This clonotype was counted many times. The chain links TRBV25-1 to TRBJ1-1, with D tentatively TRBD1 (5 bases). The CDR3 has 12 amino acids. V gave up 4 bases and J gave up 13 bases, with 16 bases separating them. CDR1 and CDR2 from the germline V gene are MGHDK and SYGVNS. The CDR3 DNA is TGTGCCAGCAGTGTGGGACGGCCACCGGTTTTCTTT. Protein: CASSVGRPPVFF. The variable domain in full, completed from reference TRBV25-1 and TRBJ1-1, reads EADIYQTPRYLVIGTGKKITLECSQTMGHDKMYWYQQDPGMELHLIHYSYGVNSTEKGDLSSESTVSRIRTEHFPLTLESARPSHTSQYLCASSVGRPPVFFGQGTRLTVV.

This clonotype has at least ten counts. The gene calls are TRBV6-6 and TRBJ2-4, with a weak D call TRBD1 (6 bases). Germline assignment: CDR1 MNHNY and CDR2 SVGAGI (reference sequence). This CDR3 is 14 amino acids long. With 2 bases removed from V and 8 bases from J, the gap between germline ends came to 13 bases. The CDR3 spells CASSYGGGADIQYF. The CDR3, as DNA: TGTGCCAGCAGTTACGGGGGCGGAGCCGACATTCAGTACTTC.

This clonotype was seen many times. CDR3 nucleotides: TGTGCCAGCAGTCCCGCGGAGGTCTCCTACAATGAGCAGTTCTTC. Protein sequence: CASSPAEVSYNEQFF. The V and J genes are TRBV4-2 and TRBJ2-1; tentative D call: TRBD2 (5 bases). This CDR3 contains 15 residues. CDR1 LGHNA and CDR2 YNFKEQ come from the germline V gene. The germline V and J ends were trimmed by 6 bases and 0 bases, with 12 bases remaining between them.

This clonotype occurred once. This chain uses TRBV20-1 with TRBJ1-1; 7 nucleotides line up with TRBD1. Germline CDR1 is DFQATT and CDR2 is SNEGSKA (reference sequence). V trimming: 6 bases; J trimming: 6 bases; junction bases outside the gene matches: 4. The CDR3 consists of 11 residues. Here the CDR3 reads CSAGGRAEAFF. CDR3 nucleotide sequence: TGCAGTGCAGGGGGCCGGGCTGAAGCTTTCTTT.

This clonotype was recorded many times. The chain employs TRBV7-9 and TRBJ1-3, with D tentatively TRBD1 (6 bases). This CDR3 has 16 amino acids. The V and J ends lost 4 bases and 4 bases respectively, with 17 bases between them. CDR1 and CDR2 (germline): SEHNR, FQNEAQ (reference sequence). This chain's CDR3 is CASSSPVWGRGNTIYF. The CDR3 nucleotides read TGTGCCAGCAGCTCCCCGGTTTGGGGGCGAGGAAACACCATATATTTT.

This sequence joins TRBV20-1 and TRBJ1-2; D is unresolved. Germline V lookup: CDR1 DFQATT, CDR2 SNEGSKA (reference sequence). The CDR3 totals 14 residues. Trimming took off 2 bases at V and 6 bases at J, with 16 bases between the two ends. DNA of the CDR3: TGCAGTGCTAGACTGGGCCAAGGAAACCATGGCTACACCTTC. Protein sequence: CSARLGQGNHGYTF.

There are many counts of this clonotype. CDR3 coding DNA: TGCAGTGACAACGAACTGGGGGGAGCTTTCTTT. Amino acid sequence: CSDNELGGAFF. The rearrangement uses TRBV20-1 and TRBJ1-1, with D tentatively TRBD1 (5 bases). Germline CDR1 reads DFQATT; CDR2 reads SNEGSKA (reference sequence). The germline V and J ends were trimmed by 7 bases and 10 bases, with 16 bases remaining between them. The CDR3 runs to 11 residues.

The table lists this clonotype with many counts. DNA for the CDR3: TGCAGTGCTCGTAATCCAGGACAGGGGGCGGGGGAGACCCAGTACTTC. Protein product: CSARNPGQGAGETQYF. This chain joins TRBV20-1 and TRBJ2-5, with 11 positions matching TRBD1. The CDR3 consists of 16 residues. Germline values: CDR1 DFQATT, CDR2 SNEGSKA (reference sequence). J was trimmed by 5 bases and V by 5 bases; bases with no gene match: 13.

This clonotype was recorded many times. This rearrangement joins TRBV10-2 to TRBJ1-4; D is unclear. V shed 10 bases and J shed 6 bases, with 12 bases lying between them. The V gene's germline CDR1 is WSHSY and CDR2 SAAADI. CDR3 size: 12 residues. The CDR3 sequence: CATTEGDEKLFF. CDR3 sequence (DNA): TGCGCCACTACAGAGGGAGATGAAAAACTGTTTTTT.

V is TRBV19 and J is TRBJ2-1; D gene unclear. The CDR3 consists of 15 residues. Trimming removed 3 bases at V and 4 bases at J, with 13 bases between. Germline assignment: CDR1 LNHDA and CDR2 SQIVND (reference sequence). CDR3 residues: CASSIGRPPYNEQFF. The CDR3 bases are TGTGCCAGTAGTATTGGTCGGCCGCCTTACAATGAGCAGTTCTTC.

This clonotype was detected ten times or more. The V and J genes are TRBV7-9 and TRBJ2-1; 11 nucleotides agree with TRBD2. From germline, CDR1 is SEHNR and CDR2 FQNEAQ (reference sequence). The V gene end was trimmed by 5 bases and the J gene end by 4 bases; junction bases not matched to a gene: 4. This CDR3 spans 15 amino acids. The CDR3: CASSTGTSGYNEQFF. The CDR3 region has the DNA TGTGCCAGCAGCACCGGGACTAGCGGTTACAATGAGCAGTTCTTC.